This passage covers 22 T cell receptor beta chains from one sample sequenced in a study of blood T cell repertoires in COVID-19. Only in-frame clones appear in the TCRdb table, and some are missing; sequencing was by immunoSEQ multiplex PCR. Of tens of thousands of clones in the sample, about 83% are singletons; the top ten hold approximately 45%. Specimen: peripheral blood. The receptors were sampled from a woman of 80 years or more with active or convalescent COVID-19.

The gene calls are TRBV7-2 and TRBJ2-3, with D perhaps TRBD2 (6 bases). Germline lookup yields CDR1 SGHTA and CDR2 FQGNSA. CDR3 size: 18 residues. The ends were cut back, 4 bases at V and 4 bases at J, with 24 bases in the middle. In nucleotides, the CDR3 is TGTGCCAGCAGCTCACCTGGGGTGCGGGGCCCGATTTCAGATACGCAGTATTTT. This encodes CASSSPGVRGPISDTQYF.

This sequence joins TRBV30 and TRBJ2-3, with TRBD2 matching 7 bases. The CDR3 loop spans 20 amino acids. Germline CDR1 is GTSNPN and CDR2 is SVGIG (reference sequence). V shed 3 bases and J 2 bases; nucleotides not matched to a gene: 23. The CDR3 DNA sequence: TGTGCCTGGAGCGGTAGGGCTAGGGACGATGCGGGAGCAGTCACAGATACGCAGTATTTT. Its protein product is CAWSGRARDDAGAVTDTQYF.

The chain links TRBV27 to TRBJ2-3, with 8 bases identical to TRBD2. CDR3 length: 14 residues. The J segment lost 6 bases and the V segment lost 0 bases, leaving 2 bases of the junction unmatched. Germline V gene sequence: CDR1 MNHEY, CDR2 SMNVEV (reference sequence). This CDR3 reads CASSLSPSGDTQYF. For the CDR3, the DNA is TGTGCCAGCAGTTTATCGCCTAGCGGGGATACGCAGTATTTT.

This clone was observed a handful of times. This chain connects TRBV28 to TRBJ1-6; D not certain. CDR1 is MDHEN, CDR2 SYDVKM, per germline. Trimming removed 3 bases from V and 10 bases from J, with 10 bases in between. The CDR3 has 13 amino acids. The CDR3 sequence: CASSLPIGSPLHF. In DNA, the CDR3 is TGTGCCAGCAGTTTGCCTATCGGGTCACCCCTCCACTTT.

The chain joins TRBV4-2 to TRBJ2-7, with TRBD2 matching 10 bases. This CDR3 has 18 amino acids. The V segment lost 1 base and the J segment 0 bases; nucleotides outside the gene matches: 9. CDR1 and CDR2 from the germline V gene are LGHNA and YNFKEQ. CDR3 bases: TGTGCCAGCAGCCAAGGACCTAGCGGGAGCATGAGCTCCTACGAGCAGTACTTC. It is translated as CASSQGPSGSMSSYEQYF.

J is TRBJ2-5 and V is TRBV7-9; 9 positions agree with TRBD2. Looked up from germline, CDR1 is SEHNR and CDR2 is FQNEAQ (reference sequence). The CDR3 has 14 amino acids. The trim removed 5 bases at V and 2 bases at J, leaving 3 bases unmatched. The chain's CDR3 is CASSPSGAQETQYF. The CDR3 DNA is TGTGCCAGCAGCCCTAGCGGGGCTCAAGAGACCCAGTACTTC.

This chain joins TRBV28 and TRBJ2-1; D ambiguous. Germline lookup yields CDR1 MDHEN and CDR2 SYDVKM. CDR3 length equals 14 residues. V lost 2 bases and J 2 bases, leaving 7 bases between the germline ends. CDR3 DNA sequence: TGTGCCAGCAGTTTAGATTTAGCCTACAATGAGCAGTTCTTC. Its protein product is CASSLDLAYNEQFF.

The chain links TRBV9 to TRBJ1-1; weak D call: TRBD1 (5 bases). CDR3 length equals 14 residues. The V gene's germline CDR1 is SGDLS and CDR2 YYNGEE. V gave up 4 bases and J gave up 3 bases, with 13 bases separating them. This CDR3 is CASSKRPGDTEAFF. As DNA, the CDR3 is TGTGCCAGCAGCAAAAGGCCGGGGGACACTGAAGCTTTCTTT. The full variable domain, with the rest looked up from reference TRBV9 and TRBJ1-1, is DSGVTQTPKHLITATGQRVTLRCSPRSGDLSVYWYQQSLDQGLQFLIQYYNGEERAKGNILERFSAQQFPDLHSELNLSSLELGDSALYFCASSKRPGDTEAFFGQGTRLTVV.

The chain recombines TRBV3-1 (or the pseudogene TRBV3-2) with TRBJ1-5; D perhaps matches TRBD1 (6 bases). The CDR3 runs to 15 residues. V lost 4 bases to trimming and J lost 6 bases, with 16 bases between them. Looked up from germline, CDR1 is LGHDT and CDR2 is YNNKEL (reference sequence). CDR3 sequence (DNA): TGTGCCAGCAGCCTTGGGGGGGCGTCGGGTCAGCCCCAGCATTTT. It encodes CASSLGGASGQPQHF.

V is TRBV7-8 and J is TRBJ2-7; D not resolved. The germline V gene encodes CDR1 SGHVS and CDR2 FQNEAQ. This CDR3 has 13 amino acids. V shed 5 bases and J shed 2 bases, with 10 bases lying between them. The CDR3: CASSPGAPYEQYF. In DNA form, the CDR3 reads TGTGCCAGCAGCCCCGGAGCCCCCTACGAGCAGTACTTC.

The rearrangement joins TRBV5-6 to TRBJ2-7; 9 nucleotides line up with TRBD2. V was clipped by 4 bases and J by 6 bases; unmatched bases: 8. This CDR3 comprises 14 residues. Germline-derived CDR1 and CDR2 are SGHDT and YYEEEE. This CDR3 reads CASSPAGGVGEQYF. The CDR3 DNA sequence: TGTGCCAGCAGCCCAGCGGGAGGAGTCGGCGAGCAGTACTTC.

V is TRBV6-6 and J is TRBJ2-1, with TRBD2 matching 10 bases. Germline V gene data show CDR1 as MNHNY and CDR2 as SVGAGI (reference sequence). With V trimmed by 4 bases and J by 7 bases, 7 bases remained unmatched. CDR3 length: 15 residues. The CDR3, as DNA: TGTGCCAGCAGTTCCACTAGCGGGGTCAGAAATGAGCAGTTCTTC. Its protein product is CASSSTSGVRNEQFF.

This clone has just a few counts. The CDR3 DNA reads TGTGCCAGCAGCCAATTCATATGGGGAACAGGGGAATATTCACCCCTCCACTTT. Translating it yields CASSQFIWGTGEYSPLHF. The chain combines TRBV14 with TRBJ1-6, with TRBD1 identical over 7 bases. Germline V gives CDR1 SGHDN, CDR2 FVKESK. This CDR3 is 18 amino acids long. V shed 2 bases, J shed 8 bases, and the junction held 15 bases outside the gene matches. Full variable domain (missing parts from reference TRBV14 and TRBJ1-6): EAGVTQFPSHSVIEKGQTVTLRCDPISGHDNLYWYRRVMGKEIKFLLHFVKESKQDESGMPNNRFLAERTGGTYSTLKVQPAELEDSGVYFCASSQFIWGTGEYSPLHFGNGTRLTVT.

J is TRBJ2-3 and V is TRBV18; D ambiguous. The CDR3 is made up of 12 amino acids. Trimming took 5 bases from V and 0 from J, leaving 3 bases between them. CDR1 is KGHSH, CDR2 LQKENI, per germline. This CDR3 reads CASSTSTDTQYF. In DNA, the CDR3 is TGTGCCAGCTCAACTAGCACAGATACGCAGTATTTT.

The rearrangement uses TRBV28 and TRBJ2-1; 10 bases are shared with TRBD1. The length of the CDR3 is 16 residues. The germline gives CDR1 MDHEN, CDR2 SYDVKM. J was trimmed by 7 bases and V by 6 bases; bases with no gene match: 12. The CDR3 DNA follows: TGTGCCAGCAGATCCCCCCCGGGACAGGGGAATAATGAGCAGTTCTTC. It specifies CASRSPPGQGNNEQFF.

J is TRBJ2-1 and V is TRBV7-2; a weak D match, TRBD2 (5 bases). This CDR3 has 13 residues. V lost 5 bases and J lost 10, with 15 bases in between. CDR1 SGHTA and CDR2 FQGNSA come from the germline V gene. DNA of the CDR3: TGTGCCAGCAGCAGGACTCCCTTCTCCGAGCAGTTCTTC. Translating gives CASSRTPFSEQFF.

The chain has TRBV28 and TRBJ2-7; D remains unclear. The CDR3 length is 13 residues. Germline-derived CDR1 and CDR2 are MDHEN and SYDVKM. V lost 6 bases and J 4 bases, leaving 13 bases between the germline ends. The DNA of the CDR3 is TGTGCCAGCAGCTTAGCCCTTACTTACGAGCAGTACTTC. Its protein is CASSLALTYEQYF.

The CDR3 loop reads CSVPSYNEQFF. CDR3 DNA: TGCAGCGTTCCGAGCTACAATGAGCAGTTCTTC. The genes are TRBV29-1 and TRBJ2-1, with D hard to call. Germline V lookup: CDR1 SQVTM, CDR2 ANQGSEA. This CDR3 is 11 amino acids long. V was clipped by 5 bases and J by 3 bases, with 5 bases between them.

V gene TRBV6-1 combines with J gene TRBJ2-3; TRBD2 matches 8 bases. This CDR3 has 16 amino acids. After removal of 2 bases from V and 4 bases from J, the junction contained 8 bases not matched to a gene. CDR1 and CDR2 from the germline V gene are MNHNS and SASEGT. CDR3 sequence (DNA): TGTGCCAGCAGTGAAAGGGACGGGAGGGCCGCAGATACGCAGTATTTT. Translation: CASSERDGRAADTQYF.

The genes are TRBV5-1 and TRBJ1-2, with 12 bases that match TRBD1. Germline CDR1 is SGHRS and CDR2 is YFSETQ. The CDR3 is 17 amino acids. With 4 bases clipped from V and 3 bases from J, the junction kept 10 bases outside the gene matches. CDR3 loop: CASSPRDRGLTDYGYTF. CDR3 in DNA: TGCGCCAGCAGCCCCCGGGACAGGGGGCTCACCGACTATGGCTACACCTTC.

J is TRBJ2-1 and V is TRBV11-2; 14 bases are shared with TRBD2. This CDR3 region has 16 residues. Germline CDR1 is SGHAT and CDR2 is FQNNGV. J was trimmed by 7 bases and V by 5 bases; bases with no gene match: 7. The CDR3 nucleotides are TGTGCCAGCAGCACCTGGGGGACTAGCGGGAGTAATGAGCAGTTCTTC. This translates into CASSTWGTSGSNEQFF.

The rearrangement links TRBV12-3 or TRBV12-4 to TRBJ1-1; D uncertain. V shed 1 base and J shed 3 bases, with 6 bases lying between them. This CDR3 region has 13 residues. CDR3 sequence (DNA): TGTGCCAGCAGTTTAGTCCAGGACACTGAAGCTTTCTTT. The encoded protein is CASSLVQDTEAFF.